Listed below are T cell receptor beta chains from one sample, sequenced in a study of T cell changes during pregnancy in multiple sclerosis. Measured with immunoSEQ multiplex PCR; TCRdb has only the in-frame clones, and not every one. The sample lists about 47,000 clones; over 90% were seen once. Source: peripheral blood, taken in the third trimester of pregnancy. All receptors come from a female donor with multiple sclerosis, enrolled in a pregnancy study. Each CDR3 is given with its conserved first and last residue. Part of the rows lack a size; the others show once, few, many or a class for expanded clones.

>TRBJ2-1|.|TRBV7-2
CASSLGGAGGNEQFF
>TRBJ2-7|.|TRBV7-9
CASSWDRVGAYEQYF
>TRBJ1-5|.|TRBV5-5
CASSLTPGTGRNQPQHF
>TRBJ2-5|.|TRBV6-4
CASSPGTGGAVETQYF
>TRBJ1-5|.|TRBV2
CASSEVGDQPQHF
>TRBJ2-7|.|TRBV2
CASIEPFSGSTTYEQYF
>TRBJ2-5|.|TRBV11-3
CASSFQVAAETQYF
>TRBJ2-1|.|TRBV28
CASSLSGPPSYNEQFF
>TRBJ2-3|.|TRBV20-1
CSARGAGRGYF
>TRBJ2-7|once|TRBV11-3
CASSSGVGDEQYF
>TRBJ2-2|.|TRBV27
CASSISSGLGELFF
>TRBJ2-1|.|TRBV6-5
CASSYPTTSGRAMQFF
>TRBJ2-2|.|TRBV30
CAWIKWDRATGELFF
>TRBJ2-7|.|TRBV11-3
CASSPWTSDSYEQYF
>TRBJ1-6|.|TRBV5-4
CASSLLQGVNSPLHF
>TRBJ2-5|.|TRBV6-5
CASSHRQQETQYF
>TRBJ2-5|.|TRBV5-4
CASSLQGAEETQYF
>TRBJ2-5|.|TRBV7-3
CASSSHSLAGAGETQYF
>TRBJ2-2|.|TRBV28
CASTPGQGYTGELFF
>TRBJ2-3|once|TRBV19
CASSLRDRITDTQYF
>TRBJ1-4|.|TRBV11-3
CASSLATGANEKLFF
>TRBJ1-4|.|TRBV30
CAWSLHGGTNEKLFF
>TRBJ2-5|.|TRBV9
CASSLSGQGVGETQYF
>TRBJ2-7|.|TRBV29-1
CSVFGGYEQYF
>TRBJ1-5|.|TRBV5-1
CASSPTGGGQPQHF
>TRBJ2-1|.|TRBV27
CASRAGTVYNEQFF
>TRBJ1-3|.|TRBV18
CASSPKQGVSGNTIYF
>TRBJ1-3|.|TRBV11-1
CASSAGQGSSGNTIYF
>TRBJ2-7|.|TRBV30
CALQRRGGYEQYF
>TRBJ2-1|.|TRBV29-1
CSVGGTSGLHSTYNEQFF
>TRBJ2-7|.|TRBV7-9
CASSPNEGLPSSYEQYF
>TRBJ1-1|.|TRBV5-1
CASSFGQNTEAFF
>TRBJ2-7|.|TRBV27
CASSSYLAGGDEQYF
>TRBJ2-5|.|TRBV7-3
CASSLTREETQYF
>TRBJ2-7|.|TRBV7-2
CASSLFYEQYF
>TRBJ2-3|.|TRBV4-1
CASSHLSGGSTDTQYF
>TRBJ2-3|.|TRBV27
CASSLRQIVDTQYF
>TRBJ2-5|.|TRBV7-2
CASSAGGRGETQYF
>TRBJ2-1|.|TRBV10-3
CAISEMRESYNEQFF
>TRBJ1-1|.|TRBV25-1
CASRTTGGTEAFF
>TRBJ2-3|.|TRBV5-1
CASSLRLAGGDTQYF
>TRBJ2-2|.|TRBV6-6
CASTTGNSGELFF
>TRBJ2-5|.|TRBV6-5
CASNSGYQETQYF
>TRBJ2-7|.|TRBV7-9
CASSLFEDRDEQYF
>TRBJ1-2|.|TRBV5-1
CASSLRGQAPYGYTF
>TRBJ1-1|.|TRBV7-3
CASSLMPGGTEAFF
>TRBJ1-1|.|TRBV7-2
CASSSHTGPSNTEAFF
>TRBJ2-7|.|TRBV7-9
CASSSSGSPSEQYF
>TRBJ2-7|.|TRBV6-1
CASCVGWSGAYEQYF
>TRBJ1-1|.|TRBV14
CASSQRTAIINTEAFF